This T cell receptor (beta chain) comes out of a study of CD8 T cells in Susac syndrome. The study sequenced TCR beta in blood CD8+ and CD4+ T cells. TEMRA cells were FACS-enriched, with CD8+ and CD4+ T cells isolated negatively. An input of 0.5 to 1 ug of RNA was subjected to reverse transcription using random hexamers. immunoSEQ multiplex PCR amplified TCR beta CDR3 across 54 Vbeta, 13 Jbeta. TCRdb processed the immunoSEQ multiplex PCR reads anew with MiXCR; each CDR3 protein has one entry. The repertoire has about 430,000 distinct CDR3 sequences, approximately 85% of them found once; the top ten carry roughly 0.1%. The V gene's germline CDR1 is SGDLS and CDR2 YYNGEE. The CDR3 contains 15 residues. V was trimmed by 4 bases and J by 6 bases, leaving 17 bases between them.

This chain connects TRBV9 to TRBJ2-1; tentatively, D is TRBD2 (6 bases). This clonotype originated in a human donor with multiple sclerosis. The source material was CD8+ T cells from PBMCs. CDR3 sequence reads: CASSSGEGIGNEQFF. In DNA form, the CDR3 reads TGTGCCAGCAGCTCGGGAGAGGGGATAGGCAATGAGCAGTTCTTC.